This T cell receptor beta chain was obtained from a study of human T cells and chemical hapten exposure. The CDR3 length is 12 residues. V shed 7 bases and J shed 2 bases, with 11 bases lying between them. Germline-derived CDR1 and CDR2 are SQVTM and ANQGSEA. Time point indicated: patch test 1, 2 weeks after DPC sensitization. Treatment of the sample: therapeutic diphenylcyclopropenone sensitization with weekly scalp DPC. This clonotype was counted only a few times. TCRdb reprocessed the RACE reads via MiXCR and lists one record per CDR3 protein. The repertoire consists of 70,000 to 80,000 distinct CDR3 sequences, with 30% to 35% occurring once and the leading ten covering roughly 9.8%.

The J gene is TRBJ2-5, the V gene TRBV29-1; D not certain. This TCR derives from a man aged 35 to 55 with alopecia areata. Some clones in this sample may be carry-over from other donors' samples. The sequenced sample was whole blood, obtained in connection with sensitization to the hapten diphenylcyclopropenone (DPC). CDR3 in amino acids: CSESGPQETQYF. The DNA for the CDR3 is TGCAGCGAGTCCGGGCCTCAAGAGACCCAGTACTTC. Supplemented by reference TRBV29-1 and TRBJ2-5, the full variable domain reads SAVISQKPSRDICQRGTSLTIQCQVDSQVTMMFWYRQQPGQSLTLIATANQGSEATYESGFVIDKFPISRPNLTFSTLTVSNMSPEDSSIYLCSESGPQETQYFGPGTRLLVL.